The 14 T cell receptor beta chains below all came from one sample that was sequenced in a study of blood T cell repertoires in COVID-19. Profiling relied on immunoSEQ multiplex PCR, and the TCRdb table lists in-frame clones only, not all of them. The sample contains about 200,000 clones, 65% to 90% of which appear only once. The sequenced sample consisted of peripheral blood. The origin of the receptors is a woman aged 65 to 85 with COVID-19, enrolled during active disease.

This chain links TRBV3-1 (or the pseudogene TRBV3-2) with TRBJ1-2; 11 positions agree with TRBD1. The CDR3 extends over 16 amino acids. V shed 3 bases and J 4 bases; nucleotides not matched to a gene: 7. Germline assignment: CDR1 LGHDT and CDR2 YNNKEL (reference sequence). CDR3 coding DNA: TGTGCCAGCAGCCAGCGTGGACAGGGGGCGTCCTATGGCTACACCTTC. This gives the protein CASSQRGQGASYGYTF.

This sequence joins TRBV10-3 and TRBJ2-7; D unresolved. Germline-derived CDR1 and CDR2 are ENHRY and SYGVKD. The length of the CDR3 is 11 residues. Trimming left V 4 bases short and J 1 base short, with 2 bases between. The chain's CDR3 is CAISASYEQYF. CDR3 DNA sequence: TGTGCCATCAGTGCTTCCTACGAGCAGTACTTC.

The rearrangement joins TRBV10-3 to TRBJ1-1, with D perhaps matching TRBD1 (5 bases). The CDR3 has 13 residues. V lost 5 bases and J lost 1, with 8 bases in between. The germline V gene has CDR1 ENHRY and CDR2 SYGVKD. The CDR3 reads CAISKQENTEAFF. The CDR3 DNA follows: TGTGCCATCAGTAAACAGGAGAACACTGAAGCTTTCTTT.

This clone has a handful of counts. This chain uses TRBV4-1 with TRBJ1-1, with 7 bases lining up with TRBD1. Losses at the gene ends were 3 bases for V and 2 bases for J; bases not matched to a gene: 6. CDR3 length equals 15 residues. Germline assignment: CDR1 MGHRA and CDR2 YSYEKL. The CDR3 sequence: CASSHIGTANTEAFF. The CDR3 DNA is TGCGCCAGCAGCCATATTGGGACAGCTAACACTGAAGCTTTCTTT.

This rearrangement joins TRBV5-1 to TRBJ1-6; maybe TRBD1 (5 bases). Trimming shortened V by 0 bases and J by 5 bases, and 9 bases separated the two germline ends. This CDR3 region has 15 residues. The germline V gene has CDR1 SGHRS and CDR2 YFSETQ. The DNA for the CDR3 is TGCGCCAGCAGCTTGGGCGGGGGAAATAATTCACCCCTCCACTTT. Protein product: CASSLGGGNNSPLHF.

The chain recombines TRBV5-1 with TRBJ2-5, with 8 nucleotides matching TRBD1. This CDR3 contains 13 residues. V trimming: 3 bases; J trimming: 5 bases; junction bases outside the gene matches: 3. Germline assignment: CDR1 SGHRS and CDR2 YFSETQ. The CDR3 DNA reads TGCGCCAGCAGCTCGGACAGGGTTGAGACCCAGTACTTC. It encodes CASSSDRVETQYF.

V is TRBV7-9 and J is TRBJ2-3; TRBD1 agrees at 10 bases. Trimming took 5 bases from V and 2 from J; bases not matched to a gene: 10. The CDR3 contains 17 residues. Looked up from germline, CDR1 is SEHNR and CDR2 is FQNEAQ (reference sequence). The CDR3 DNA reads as TGTGCCAGCAGCCCGGGACAGGGGCCCACGGTCACAGATACGCAGTATTTT. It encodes CASSPGQGPTVTDTQYF.

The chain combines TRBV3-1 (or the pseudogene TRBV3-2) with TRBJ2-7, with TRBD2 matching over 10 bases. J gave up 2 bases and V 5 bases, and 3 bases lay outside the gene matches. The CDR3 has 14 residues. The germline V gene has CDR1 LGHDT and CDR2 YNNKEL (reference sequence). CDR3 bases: TGTGCCAGCAGCGGCACTAGCGGGGCCTACGAGCAGTACTTC. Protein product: CASSGTSGAYEQYF.

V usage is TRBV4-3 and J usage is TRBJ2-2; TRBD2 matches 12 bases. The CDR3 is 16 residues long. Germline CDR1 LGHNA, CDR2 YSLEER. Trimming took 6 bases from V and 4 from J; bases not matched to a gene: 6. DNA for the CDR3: TGCGCCAGCAGTCGGACTAGCGGGGTGGGCACCGGGGAGCTGTTTTTT. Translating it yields CASSRTSGVGTGELFF.

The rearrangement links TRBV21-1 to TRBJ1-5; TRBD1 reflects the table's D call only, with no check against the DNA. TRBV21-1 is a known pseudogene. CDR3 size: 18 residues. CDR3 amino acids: CASSNTVGHPYSNQPQHF. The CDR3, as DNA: TGTGCCAGCAGCAATACCGTTGGACATCCCTATAGCAATCAGCCCCAGCATTTT.

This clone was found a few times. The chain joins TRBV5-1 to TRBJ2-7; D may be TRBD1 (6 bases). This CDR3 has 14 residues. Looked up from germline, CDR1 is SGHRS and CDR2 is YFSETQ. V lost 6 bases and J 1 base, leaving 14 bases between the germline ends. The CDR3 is CASKLLQGSYEQYF. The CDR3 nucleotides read TGCGCCAGCAAATTACTACAGGGATCCTACGAGCAGTACTTC.

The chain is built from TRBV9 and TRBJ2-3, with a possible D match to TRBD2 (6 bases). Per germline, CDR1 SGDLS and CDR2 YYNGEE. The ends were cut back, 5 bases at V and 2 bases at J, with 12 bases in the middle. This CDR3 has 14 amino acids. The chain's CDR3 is CASRGPGVTDTQYF. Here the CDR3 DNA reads TGTGCCAGCAGGGGGCCGGGGGTCACAGATACGCAGTATTTT.

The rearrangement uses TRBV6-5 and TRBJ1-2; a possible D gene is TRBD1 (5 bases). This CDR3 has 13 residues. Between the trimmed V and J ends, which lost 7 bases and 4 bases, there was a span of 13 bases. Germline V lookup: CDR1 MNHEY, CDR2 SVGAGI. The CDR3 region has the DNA TGTGCCAGCACCAGCAGGGAGGCCTATGGCTACACCTTC. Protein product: CASTSREAYGYTF.

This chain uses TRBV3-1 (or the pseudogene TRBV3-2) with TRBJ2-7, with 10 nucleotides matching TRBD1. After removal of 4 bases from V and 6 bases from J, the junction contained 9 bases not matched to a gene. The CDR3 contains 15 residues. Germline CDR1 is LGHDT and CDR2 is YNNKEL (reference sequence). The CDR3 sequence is CASSRNGRDRGEQYF. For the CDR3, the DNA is TGTGCCAGCAGCCGAAACGGTCGGGACAGGGGCGAGCAGTACTTC.